This entry is about one T cell receptor beta chain. Its cognate antigen has yet to be identified. Within one base of it there is no much larger clone, and no base qualities were kept. The library was built by means of the immunoSEQ multiplex PCR assay. For the multiplex PCR, a mixture combining 60 forward primers for TCR Vbeta segments and 13 reverse primers for TCR Jbeta segments was used. The CDR3 region of rearranged TCR beta genes was amplified from genomic DNA by a multiplex PCR assay. The amplified TCR beta libraries were sequenced on the Illumina HiSeq System as 87-base-pair reads. Turning to the authors' computational methods: In a later analysis, around 80 million unique TCR beta chains were counted across the 666 repertoires, and roughly 10 million of these chains were shared by at least two donors. To remove PCR and sequencing errors, raw reads were error-corrected and collapsed into unique sequences using a nearest-neighbor algorithm that merged closely related sequences. V, D and J gene segments were assigned by aligning CDR3 sequences to IMGT reference sequences. For a sequence to be retained, at least a six-nucleotide match to both a V gene segment and a J gene segment was required. A rearrangement was called productive if the CDR3 had no stop codons and remained in frame with V and J, and every other rearrangement was called non-productive. Following IMGT convention, CDR3 was defined as the stretch from the second conserved V-encoded cysteine up to the conserved J-encoded phenylalanine. In an earlier analysis of around 640 of the donors, sequences lacking an unambiguous match to a single V gene segment were excluded. An earlier analysis of a few hundred of the donors called V segments functional above 56.7% productive rearrangements and segregating when the between-donor standard deviation exceeded 5%. A statistical classification framework was built for diagnosing cytomegalovirus status from the catalog of TCR beta chain sequences. A later analysis assigned V and J genes by comparing TCR nucleotide sequences with IMGT/GENE-DB human TR gene sequences. In a later analysis, CDR3 sequences and most-parsimonious VDJ recombination scenarios were assigned using the TCRdist pipeline. In a later analysis, each TCR beta chain was defined by its CDR3 amino acid sequence together with its V-gene family, and reads lacking a unique V-gene family were excluded. As a way to deal with suspected cross-contamination and a sequencing artifact, a later analysis dropped roughly 620 nucleotide sequences that were highly shared and had low generation probability. For each public chain, a later analysis derived a clonal expansion index from normalized ranks of inferred template counts within each repertoire. A later analysis computed generation probabilities with a VDJ recombination model fitted to out-of-frame rearrangements, and checked the results against IGoR. A later analysis scored TCR-TCR, TCR-HLA and TCR-CMV co-occurrence with hypergeometric tests, applying a repertoire-size bias correction to TCR pairs. In a later analysis, false discovery rates were estimated by permuting HLA or CMV assignments 20 times. In a later analysis, co-occurring TCRs were grouped with DBSCAN, and TCRdist sequence similarity was added when clustering was performed within HLA-allele-positive subsets. Co-occurrence clustering excluded repertoires with fewer than 30,000 or more than 120,000 public chains, plus five with anomalous nucleotide sharing. TCRdb retrieved this table from immuneACCESS and kept in-frame rearrangements only. Not all clones are present; in checked studies, unresolved V genes account for under half, and no reason is known for the remainder. V, J and clone size reflect that table, while D and trimming were determined from the DNA. The sample profile shows about 120,000 clones; 81% of them were found once. The top ten constitute approximately 1.8% of the sample.

The cohort comprised more than 550 healthy bone marrow donors. At the time of sampling, every cohort member was nominally healthy, though immune exposures that went unrecorded were likely present. The donor was CMV seronegative and belonged to the group of 350 to 400 seronegative cohort members. Every donor gave a peripheral blood sample, and the peripheral blood mononuclear cells from that sample were used for TCR beta sequencing. The Qiagen DNeasy Blood Extraction Kit was used to extract genomic DNA from the blood cell samples. This entry is derived from a study of cytomegalovirus exposure and HLA in healthy donors (dated by TCRdb to about 2017). Context from the whole study: An earlier analysis of under 600 of the donors reported about 250 Gb of sequence data and roughly 110 million unique TCR beta sequences from about 179 million T cells. The study aimed to test whether signatures of past pathogen exposure could be identified by cataloging public T cell receptors. Typing coverage differed by locus: A, B, C, DRB1 and DQB1 were typed in about 629-630 donors, DQA1 in roughly 500, DPA1 in around 610, and DPB1 in just under 490. Among 398 genotyped donors of the cohort, an average of about 240,000 unique TCR beta nucleotide sequences were sequenced per donor, roughly 18% of them non-productive. Rather than using new phenotypic data, the later analysis identified candidate immune exposures from TCR beta sequences and from how often those sequences occurred across donors. HLA typing included class I and class II loci at four-digit resolution. To predict cytomegalovirus infection status, the study combined high-throughput TCR immunosequencing, statistical association of individual TCRs with disease status, and machine learning. An earlier analysis of about 600 of the donors used high-throughput TCR beta sequencing to judge whether each TCR beta V gene segment behaved as functional or pseudogenic. To study patterns of TCR occurrence, a later analysis re-analyzed previously published TCR beta repertoires from 650 to 750 donors and added high-resolution HLA genotyping. In addition to the first cohort of around 670 subjects, a separate validation cohort of 130 or so different subjects was used. Donor age, sex, ethnicity and CMV serostatus were compiled alongside the repertoire data. All discovery cohort repertoires had been generated on a single sequencing platform. Using immunosequencing, the study profiled T cell repertoires from roughly 650 subjects and related those repertoires to cytomegalovirus serostatus. Roughly 5 DR-DQ haplotypes were handled as single units for association and clustering, since linkage in the cohort was strong. Approximately 310 gigabases of sequencing data and tens of millions of unique TCR sequences were included in an early release covering 550 to 650 HLA-typed donors. A later genetic analysis used genome-wide SNP genotypes for about 55% of the 666 donors, treating that subset as a discovery cohort. Among the roughly 400 genotyped donors, approximately 76% belonged to the genetic ancestry cluster associated with self-reported Caucasian donors. Results the study describes overall, beyond this receptor: The classifier was reported to diagnose cytomegalovirus status with high specificity and sensitivity in both the original and validation cohorts. According to a later genetic analysis, donors in an Asian-associated ancestry cluster had fewer N-insertions in productive TCRs than the approximately 650-donor mean. Across donors, most TCR sequences were observed very rarely, whereas some public TCRs were present in many individuals. Because HLA typing was missing for some donors at each locus, association tests included only the typed subset. The cohort was sequenced for TCR beta chains only, and without alpha or paired-chain data the features that could be detected were limited. It was suggested by the authors that the approach could potentially be generalized to other disease states and immunological phenotypes. In a later analysis, TCR association rates were found to vary across HLA loci, with the most associated TCRs seen for DRB1 alleles and the fewest for HLA-C alleles. In a later analysis, 16,951 TCR beta sequences were associated with specific HLA alleles at a false discovery rate of 0.05. A further reported finding was that TCR beta sequences accurately predicted the HLA-A and HLA-B alleles for most subjects in the first cohort. According to a later analysis, parvovirus B19, influenza, CMV and Epstein-Barr virus appeared linked to several top co-occurrence clusters. A total of 164 TCR beta chains were listed by the study as associated with cytomegalovirus. A group of highly shared sequence variants was considered likely to be a technical artifact of the sequencing pipeline. An earlier analysis of approximately 570 of the donors showed that most TCR beta V segments appeared in productive rearrangements either about 87% or about 30% of the time, which broadly matched IMGT annotations. In a later analysis, most CMV-associated TCR beta chains were found to appear HLA-restricted, with HLA associations seemingly driven largely by CMV exposure. The earlier analysis of almost 600 of the donors excluded some 15 rarely observed V segments, including chromosome 9 orphons, because counts were too low. Correlated functional status among segregating V segments might be attributable to linkage disequilibrium, but an unknown experimental factor could not be ruled out. A later analysis found that HLA-associated TCR beta chains were more clonally expanded and had lower generation probabilities than equally common non-associated chains. Strong co-occurrence of HLA alleles, especially DR and DQ, made assigning TCR associations to individual alleles difficult. In vitro tests confirmed that a few of the cytomegalovirus-associated TCR beta chains recognize cytomegalovirus antigens. Immune exposure information for the cohort was limited to CMV serostatus. Some IMGT-functional V segments, including TRBV6-2 and TRBV6-3, could not be distinguished by the 87-base-pair reads and were therefore excluded. In a later genetic analysis, a missense DCLRE1C variant was associated with V-gene and J-gene trimming of TCR beta chains, and the association was replicated in an independent cohort. Sequencing depth was assumed to be roughly uniform across donors in the presence/absence analyses, though that assumption may not hold.

The CDR3 numbers 15 residues from cysteine through phenylalanine. Just the 45-base CDR3 DNA is kept, in frame starting at base 1. V is cut by 6 bases and J by 5 bases, and the space between the germline ends is 19 bases. The germline V gene provides CDR1 MDHEN and CDR2 SYDVKM. Sequencing was carried out using PBMCs. This receptor was identified in a man aged 35 to 55 in good health and CMV-seronegative. The V and J segments used are TRBV28 and TRBJ2-5; TRBD2 is a possible D gene, resting on 6 matching bases. The CDR3 here reads CASSPILGDWETQYF. The DNA is TGTGCCAGCAGCCCCATCTTAGGGGACTGGGAGACCCAGTACTTC.